These 22 T cell receptor beta chains were all obtained from the same sample, sequenced in a study of shared clonotypes between healthy human individuals. Produced via immunoSEQ multiplex PCR; TCRdb's table is partial and in-frame only. The table includes about 1.1 million clones, about 80% detected once. Sequences were obtained from memory CD4+ T cells from PBMCs. The subset is: CD45RA-negative fraction. All receptors derive from a man younger than 35 in good health. Some clones in this sample may be carry-over from other donors' samples.

V gene TRBV29-1 combines with J gene TRBJ1-4; weak D call: TRBD1 (5 bases). The V gene lost 7 bases and the J gene lost 8 bases, with 20 bases spanning the gap. Germline values: CDR1 SQVTM, CDR2 ANQGSEA. This CDR3 comprises 14 residues. The CDR3 loop reads CSALTGRRDEKLFF. CDR3 DNA sequence: TGCAGCGCCTTAACGGGACGGCGTGACGAAAAACTGTTTTTT.

Details on this clone: Other DNA sequences within the sample encode an identical CDR3. The V gene is TRBV15, the J gene TRBJ1-3, with D unresolved. Germline V CDR1 and CDR2: LNHNV, YYDKDF (reference sequence). V lost 0 bases and J lost 0, with 6 bases in between. CDR3 length: 15 amino acids. CDR3 nucleotides: TGTGCCACCAGCAGAGATACAAGCTCTGGAAACACCATATATTTT. Amino acids: CATSRDTSSGNTIYF.

The chain employs TRBV29-1 and TRBJ2-6; D possibly uses TRBD1 or TRBD2 (6 bases each). Trimming removed 5 bases from V and 4 bases from J, with 15 bases in between. The germline gives CDR1 SQVTM, CDR2 ANQGSEA. The CDR3 loop spans 15 amino acids. Here the CDR3 reads CSVRGQGSGANVLTF. As DNA, the CDR3 is TGCAGCGTTCGGGGGCAGGGCTCCGGGGCCAACGTCCTGACTTTC.

This clone turned up a few times. Other DNA sequences in this specimen translate into the identical CDR3. V and J are TRBV30 and TRBJ1-2; a possible D gene is TRBD1 (5 bases). V was clipped by 0 bases and J by 4 bases, with 9 bases between them. Germline lookup yields CDR1 GTSNPN and CDR2 SVGIG (reference sequence). The CDR3 length is 13 residues. The CDR3 reads CAWSVLGVYGYTF. The CDR3 nucleotides are TGTGCCTGGAGTGTACTAGGGGTCTATGGCTACACCTTC. The variable domain in full, completed from reference TRBV30 and TRBJ1-2, reads SQTIHQWPATLVQPVGSPLSLECTVEGTSNPNLYWYRQAAGRGLQLLFYSVGIGQISSEVPQNLSASRPQDRQFILSSKKLLLSDSGFYLCAWSVLGVYGYTFGSGTRLTVV.

V usage is TRBV9 and J usage is TRBJ2-7, with 8 bases aligning to TRBD2. Germline trimming cut 4 bases from V and 1 base from J; bases unmatched to any gene: 13. CDR1 and CDR2 (germline): SGDLS, YYNGEE. The CDR3 is 17 residues long. CDR3 region: CASSLTITAGGSYEQYF. In DNA, the CDR3 is TGTGCCAGCAGCCTGACTATTACGGCGGGAGGTTCCTACGAGCAGTACTTC.

The rearrangement uses TRBV4-2 and TRBJ2-2; D unclear. Germline loops: CDR1 LGHNA, CDR2 YNFKEQ. The CDR3 has 15 amino acids. V was clipped by 0 bases and J by 4 bases, with 9 bases between them. The CDR3 nucleotides are TGTGCCAGCAGCCAAGATCCCGGAGTCACCGGGGAGCTGTTTTTT. It codes for CASSQDPGVTGELFF.

This clone has more than one count but fewer than ten. V gene TRBV11-2 combines with J gene TRBJ1-2; possible D gene TRBD1, 6 bases. The CDR3 length is 13 residues. V lost 5 bases to trimming and J lost 5 bases, with 12 bases between them. Germline loops: CDR1 SGHAT, CDR2 FQNNGV. The CDR3 loop reads CASSRTGTYGYTF. The CDR3 nucleotides are TGTGCCAGCAGCCGAACAGGGACTTATGGCTACACCTTC.

This clone was seen just once. The chain employs TRBV7-2 and TRBJ1-3; perhaps TRBD1 as D (6 bases). The CDR3 length is 16 residues. The germline gives CDR1 SGHTA, CDR2 FQGNSA. V was clipped by 5 bases and J by 4 bases, with 18 bases between them. CDR3 protein: CASSPPGQLFGNTIYF. Here the CDR3 DNA reads TGTGCCAGCAGCCCCCCCGGACAGCTTTTCGGAAACACCATATATTTT.

The CDR3 sequence: CASSLGPGGHATVYEQYF. The CDR3, as DNA: TGCGCCAGCAGCTTGGGGCCCGGGGGCCACGCGACAGTCTACGAGCAGTACTTC. This chain joins TRBV5-1 and TRBJ2-7, with D perhaps assigned TRBD1 or TRBD2 (6 bases each). The germline V gene has CDR1 SGHRS and CDR2 YFSETQ. This CDR3 has 18 amino acids. V shed 0 bases and J shed 3 bases, with 22 bases lying between them.

CDR3 residues: CASSWFAGTANVNTEAFF. In DNA form, the CDR3 reads TGTGCCAGCAGCTGGTTCGCCGGGACAGCAAACGTGAACACTGAAGCTTTCTTT. This chain uses TRBV2 with TRBJ1-1; TRBD1 matches 7 bases. Trimming took 6 bases from V and 0 from J; bases not matched to a gene: 16. From germline, CDR1 is SNHLY and CDR2 FYNNEI. The CDR3 sequence is 18 residues long.

This clone appeared a few times. This chain uses TRBV5-4 with TRBJ1-1, with D unclear. This CDR3 comprises 13 residues. V was shortened by 1 base and J by 3 bases, with 7 bases between the two germline ends. Germline V CDR1 and CDR2: SGHNT, YYREEE (reference sequence). The CDR3 nucleotides read TGTGCCAGCAGCTTGTCACGGGACACTGAAGCTTTCTTT. It encodes CASSLSRDTEAFF.

The chain has TRBV29-1 and TRBJ1-1; 10 bases are a match to TRBD1. The CDR3 is made up of 12 amino acids. Germline trimming cut 6 bases from V and 4 bases from J; bases unmatched to any gene: 2. Germline V lookup: CDR1 SQVTM, CDR2 ANQGSEA. The CDR3 region has the DNA TGCAGCGTGGGACAGGGGTCCACTGAAGCTTTCTTT. Residues: CSVGQGSTEAFF.

The chain carries TRBV5-1 and TRBJ2-2; D could derive from TRBD1 or TRBD2 (6 bases each). Germline lookup yields CDR1 SGHRS and CDR2 YFSETQ. The CDR3 spans 14 residues. Trimming took 3 bases from V and 6 from J, leaving 12 bases between them. The CDR3 reads CASSSEGVPGELFF. CDR3 DNA: TGCGCCAGCAGCTCGGAGGGGGTACCCGGGGAGCTGTTTTTT. Full variable domain (missing parts from reference TRBV5-1 and TRBJ2-2): KAGVTQTPRYLIKTRGQQVTLSCSPISGHRSVSWYQQTPGQGLQFLFEYFSETQRNKGNFPGRFSGRQFSNSRSEMNVSTLELGDSALYLCASSSEGVPGELFFGEGSRLTVL.

As for this clone: A single base separates this from a much larger clone, so it may be a read error. V usage is TRBV28 and J usage is TRBJ2-7; maybe TRBD1 (6 bases). The CDR3 runs 14 residues. CDR1 is MDHEN, CDR2 SYDVKM, per germline. The V gene lost 9 bases and the J gene lost 4 bases, with 19 bases spanning the gap. As DNA, the CDR3 is TGTGCCAGAACCCAAGGGGGAACTCCTTACGAGCAGTACTTC. Translated, it gives CARTQGGTPYEQYF.

As for this clone: The same CDR3 can be traced to other DNA sequences in this sample. This sequence joins TRBV5-4 and TRBJ2-1; 7 bases agree with TRBD1. This CDR3 contains 12 residues. The V and J ends lost 3 bases and 7 bases, in that order; junction bases with no gene match: 1. CDR1 and CDR2 from the germline V gene are SGHNT and YYREEE (reference sequence). The CDR3 DNA reads as TGTGCCAGCAGCTCCAGGGGGAATGAGCAGTTCTTC. Its protein product is CASSSRGNEQFF.

The chain recombines TRBV9 with TRBJ1-1; a weak D match, TRBD1 (5 bases). The germline V gene has CDR1 SGDLS and CDR2 YYNGEE. Trimming stripped 0 bases from V and 5 bases from J, with 11 bases between. CDR3 length equals 14 residues. The CDR3 DNA reads TGTGCCAGCAGCGTAGTCGAGGGGTTGACTGAAGCTTTCTTT. It yields the protein CASSVVEGLTEAFF.

This clone came up once. Here the CDR3 DNA reads TGTGCCAGCAGGTTGACACACTATAGCAATCAGCCCCAGCATTTT. Protein sequence: CASRLTHYSNQPQHF. The J gene is TRBJ1-5, the V gene TRBV6-5; no reliable D call. V was clipped by 6 bases and J by 0 bases, with 12 bases between them. CDR3 length: 15 amino acids. Germline CDR1 reads MNHEY; CDR2 reads SVGAGI.

This clone was detected once. The chain carries TRBV2 and TRBJ1-2; 8 bases map to TRBD1. The length of the CDR3 is 16 residues. Germline loops: CDR1 SNHLY, CDR2 FYNNEI. Losses at the gene ends were 4 bases for V and 4 bases for J; bases not matched to a gene: 11. This CDR3 reads CASSGAPGGMVYGYTF. Written as DNA, the CDR3 is TGTGCCAGCAGTGGGGCGCCAGGGGGCATGGTCTATGGCTACACCTTC.

This clone was observed a handful of times. This chain uses TRBV5-4 with TRBJ2-5; a possible D gene is TRBD1 (6 bases). CDR3 length: 14 residues. The ends were cut back, 5 bases at V and 3 bases at J, with 14 bases in the middle. Germline V gene data show CDR1 as SGHNT and CDR2 as YYREEE (reference sequence). The DNA of the CDR3 is TGTGCCAGCAGGGTGCAGGACAGCAAAGAGACCCAGTACTTC. The encoded protein is CASRVQDSKETQYF.

On this clone: Sequence at one end of the junction differs from germline and may be a read error. The CDR3 nucleotides read TGCGCCAGCAGTCGTAGCCGGGAAGCTAACTATGGCTACACCTTC. Translating gives CASSRSREANYGYTF. The rearrangement uses TRBV6-5 and TRBJ1-2; D is undetermined. Germline loops: CDR1 MNHEY, CDR2 SVGAGI. The CDR3 consists of 15 residues.

The chain carries TRBV7-2 and TRBJ1-2; D gene uncertain. This CDR3 is built from 13 residues. From germline, CDR1 is SGHTA and CDR2 FQGNSA. V dropped 1 base and J dropped 4 bases, with 7 bases sitting between them. CDR3 sequence: CASSLDLTYGYTF. The CDR3 nucleotides are TGTGCCAGCAGCTTAGACCTTACCTATGGCTACACCTTC.

CDR3 region: CASSYSAIVDTQYF. In DNA, the CDR3 is TGTGCCAGCAGTTACTCGGCCATCGTAGATACGCAGTATTTT. This chain joins TRBV6-5 and TRBJ2-3; D is ambiguous. Germline V gene data show CDR1 as MNHEY and CDR2 as SVGAGI. This CDR3 is built from 14 residues. The V end lost 0 bases, the J end lost 5 bases, and 9 bases lay between the germline ends.